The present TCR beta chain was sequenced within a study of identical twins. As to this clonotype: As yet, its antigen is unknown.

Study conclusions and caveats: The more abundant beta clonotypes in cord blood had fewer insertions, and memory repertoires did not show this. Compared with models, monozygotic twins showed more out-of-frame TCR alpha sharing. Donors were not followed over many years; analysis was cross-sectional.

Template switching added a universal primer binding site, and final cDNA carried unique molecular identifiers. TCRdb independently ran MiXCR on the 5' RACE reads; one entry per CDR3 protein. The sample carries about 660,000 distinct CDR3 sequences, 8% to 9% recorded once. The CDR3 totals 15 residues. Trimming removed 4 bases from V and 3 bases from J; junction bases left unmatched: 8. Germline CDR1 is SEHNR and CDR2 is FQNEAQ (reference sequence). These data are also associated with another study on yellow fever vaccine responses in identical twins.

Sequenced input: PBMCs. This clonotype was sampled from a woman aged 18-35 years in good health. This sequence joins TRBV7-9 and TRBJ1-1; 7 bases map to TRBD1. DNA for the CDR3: TGTGCCAGCAGCTACCCGGGACAGTTAGACACTGAAGCTTTCTTT. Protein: CASSYPGQLDTEAFF.